The T cell receptor beta chain under discussion was sequenced for a study of blood T cell repertoires in COVID-19. Under the authors' procedure: Amplifying reference gene primers gave estimates of nucleated cell counts. The method was immunoSEQ multiplex PCR; TCRdb's version includes in-frame clones alone and lacks a portion of them. V and J calls and clone size are given by that table; D and trimming were obtained from the DNA. The table has 40,000 to 50,000 clones, approximately 85% seen once. This TCR was sampled from a woman aged 55 to 70 with acute or convalescent COVID-19. Material for sequencing was peripheral blood.

The CDR3 protein is CASSRQAFQETQYF. The CDR3 coding sequence is TGTGCCAGCAGTCGACAGGCCTTCCAAGAGACCCAGTACTTC. This rearrangement joins TRBV6-6 to TRBJ2-5, with D perhaps matching TRBD1 (6 bases). CDR1 MNHNY and CDR2 SVGAGI come from the germline V gene (reference sequence). The CDR3 has 14 amino acids. Trimming cost V 5 bases and J 1 base, with 11 bases left between them.